This TCR beta chain was identified during a study of T cells after yellow fever vaccination. V lost 1 base and J 2 bases, leaving 7 bases between the germline ends. Germline CDR1 and CDR2: SGHRS and YFSETQ. This CDR3 is 13 amino acids long. Study findings and constraints: Weaker overall was a secondary response that nonetheless peaked faster, on day 5 versus 15. Contaminants from the bulk population, in the form of abundant clonotypes, could be found in FACS-sorted repertoires. There was a small share of clonotypes that showed up in both the CD4 and CD8 compartments.

This clonotype showed up many times. Its specificity is unknown. As TCR cDNA was made by 5'RACE template switching, a universal primer site and UMIs were added. TCRdb independently ran MiXCR on the 5' RACE reads; one entry per CDR3 protein. Of some 390,000 distinct CDR3 sequences in the sample, 15% to 20% were seen once. This sequence was found in a man aged 18-30 years who received the YFV17D yellow fever vaccine. This material consisted of PBMCs, taken before the yellow fever booster vaccination. V is TRBV5-1 and J is TRBJ2-7; D is unclear. The chain's CDR3 is CASSLRSAYEQYF. The CDR3 DNA reads as TGCGCCAGCAGCTTGAGGTCGGCCTACGAGCAGTACTTC.